The rows below give T cell receptor beta chains drawn from one sample of a study of blood T cell repertoires in COVID-19. Profiled with immunoSEQ multiplex PCR; TCRdb holds only in-frame clones, not every one. The data show 150,000 to 200,000 clones, roughly 90% seen once. Sequenced material: PBMCs or T cells enriched from blood (not recorded which). The receptor source for this set is a woman aged 45 to 65 who had recovered from COVID-19. Each CDR3 is given with its conserved first and last residue. A D gene is named only where the DNA matches it firmly. Only some rows state a clone size, as once, few, many or a class for expanded clones.

d_gene	v_gene	abundance	j_gene	CDR3nt	CDR3aa
NA	TRBV4-3	few	TRBJ2-1	TGCGCCAGCAGCCGGGGGCCGTACAATGAGCAGTTCTTC	CASSRGPYNEQFF
NA	TRBV5-1	NA	TRBJ1-1	TGCGCCAGCAGCTTGGCCAGGGAATCTGAAGCTTTCTTT	CASSLARESEAFF
NA	TRBV2	once	TRBJ1-2	TGTGCCAGCAGGATACAGGGTGATGATGGCTACACCTTC	CASRIQGDDGYTF
NA	TRBV19	once	TRBJ1-3	TGTGCCAGTAGTATAGATCGGAGACGGTCTGGAAACACCATATATTTT	CASSIDRRRSGNTIYF
NA	TRBV25-1	NA	TRBJ2-4	TGTGCCAGCAGTGAACAAGGGGTTAAAAACATTCAGTACTTC	CASSEQGVKNIQYF
NA	TRBV2	NA	TRBJ2-2	TGTGCCAGCAGTGTCAAACAGGGTACCACCGGGGAGCTGTTTTTT	CASSVKQGTTGELFF
NA	TRBV29-1	NA	TRBJ1-4	TGCAGCGTAATAGGGGAGGGTGAAAAACTGTTTTTT	CSVIGEGEKLFF
NA	TRBV12-3/TRBV12-4	once	TRBJ1-3	TGTGCCAGCAGTCAGGGAAACACCATATATTTT	CASSQGNTIYF
TRBD2	TRBV7-2	NA	TRBJ2-1	TGTGCCAGCAGCTCGTCCGGGACTAGCGTGCAGTTCTTC	CASSSSGTSVQFF
NA	TRBV12-3/TRBV12-4	NA	TRBJ1-1	TGTGCCAGCAGTTTGGGTTCGGGGACTGAAGCTTTCTTT	CASSLGSGTEAFF
NA	TRBV5-8	NA	TRBJ2-2	TGTGCCAGCAGCCCCTGGGGACAAGCGAACACCGGGGAGCTGTTTTTT	CASSPWGQANTGELFF
TRBD1	TRBV12-3/TRBV12-4	few	TRBJ1-2	TGTGCCAGCAGTTTCGGGACAGGGGGCGGCTACACCTTC	CASSFGTGGGYTF
NA	TRBV27	NA	TRBJ1-1	TGTGCCAGCAGTTTCCAGGGCACTGAAGCTTTCTTT	CASSFQGTEAFF
NA	TRBV19	NA	TRBJ2-7	TGTGCCAGTCCTCAGGGCTGCTCAACCTACGAGCAGTACTTC	CASPQGCSTYEQYF
NA	TRBV12-3/TRBV12-4	NA	TRBJ2-7	TGTGCCAGCAGTGGAGGGATACCTACGAGGCAGTACTTC	CASSGGIPTRQYF
TRBD1	TRBV11-2	once	TRBJ2-7	TGTGCCAGCAGCTCCGGGACAGGAACCAGCTCCTACGAGCAGTACTTC	CASSSGTGTSSYEQYF
NA	TRBV19	few	TRBJ2-7	TGTGCCAGTAGTATGGCTTCAGGGCAAAACTACGAGCAGTACTTC	CASSMASGQNYEQYF
TRBD1	TRBV11-2	once	TRBJ1-1	TGTGCCAGCAGCCGAAGGCAGGGGGTGCCCACTGAAGCTTTCTTT	CASSRRQGVPTEAFF
TRBD2	TRBV7-3	NA	TRBJ2-2	TGTGCCAGCAGCTCACCCCCCCGGGTAGCGGGCACCGGGGAGCTGTTTTTT	CASSSPPRVAGTGELFF
NA	TRBV20-1	NA	TRBJ1-2	TGCAGTGCTAGTGACAGGCGAGGGGGCTACACCTTC	CSASDRRGGYTF
TRBD1	TRBV27	NA	TRBJ1-5	TGTGCCAGCAGTTCGGGACAGGCTAGCAATCAGCCCCAGCATTTT	CASSSGQASNQPQHF
NA	TRBV19	NA	TRBJ2-7	TGTGCCAGTAGCAACAGGGCCTACGAGCAGTACTTC	CASSNRAYEQYF
TRBD2	TRBV6-6	once	TRBJ2-4	TGTGCCAGCAACCTAGCGGGTGAAAACATTCAGTACTTC	CASNLAGENIQYF
TRBD2	TRBV3-1/TRBV3-2	NA	TRBJ2-3	TGTGCCAGCAGCGGAGGGACTAGCGGGGGTAGCACAGATACGCAGTATTTT	CASSGGTSGGSTDTQYF
TRBD1	TRBV9	once	TRBJ1-2	TGTGCCAGCAGCGGGGGGACAGCAGACTATGGCTACACCTTC	CASSGGTADYGYTF
NA	TRBV5-4	NA	TRBJ2-2	TGTGCCAGCAGCCCCCCAGGGGCCACGCCGGCCGGGGAGCTGTTTTTT	CASSPPGATPAGELFF
NA	TRBV6-5	NA	TRBJ1-5	TGTGCCAGCAGGGTCGGGCTAGCTCAGCCCCAGCATTTT	CASRVGLAQPQHF
NA	TRBV2	NA	TRBJ1-4	TGTGCCAGCCTGGGTCAGGGGCTCAATGAAAAACTGTTTTTT	CASLGQGLNEKLFF
NA	TRBV6-2/TRBV6-3	NA	TRBJ1-1	TGTGCCAGCAGCAGTCAGGGGAACACTGAAGCTTTCTTT	CASSSQGNTEAFF
NA	TRBV18	NA	TRBJ2-7	TGTGCCAGCTCACGGGCATTTCCCTACGAGCAGTACTTC	CASSRAFPYEQYF
NA	TRBV12-3/TRBV12-4	NA	TRBJ1-1	TGTGCCAGCAGTTTAACAACTGAAGCTTTCTTT	CASSLTTEAFF
NA	TRBV4-2	NA	TRBJ2-2	TGTGCCAGCGGGTGGGCGGGGCCCACCGGGGAGCTGTTTTTT	CASGWAGPTGELFF
TRBD1	TRBV9	NA	TRBJ1-1	TGTGCCAGCAGCGGCCGGACAGGGGCTGAAGCTTTCTTT	CASSGRTGAEAFF
TRBD1	TRBV19	few	TRBJ1-5	TGTGCCAGTAGTTCACAACAGGGGGCAGGGCAGCCCCAGCATTTT	CASSSQQGAGQPQHF
NA	TRBV5-1	NA	TRBJ2-3	TGCGCCAGCAGCTTGGTGGCCAGGGGCTCCACAGATACGCAGTATTTT	CASSLVARGSTDTQYF
TRBD1	TRBV7-2	NA	TRBJ2-4	TGTGCCAGCAGCCCACAGGGGGCCCGGACCAAAAACATTCAGTACTTC	CASSPQGARTKNIQYF
NA	TRBV12-3/TRBV12-4	NA	TRBJ2-5	TGTGCCAGCAGTTTACGAGAGACCCAGTACTTC	CASSLRETQYF
NA	TRBV9	once	TRBJ1-1	TGTGCCAGCAGCCCCCGTAGGGGGGGCACTGAAGCTTTCTTT	CASSPRRGGTEAFF
NA	TRBV5-1	NA	TRBJ1-6	TGCGCCAGCAGCTTGACAACGACAGTGGGCAATTCACCCCTCCACTTT	CASSLTTTVGNSPLHF
TRBD2	TRBV2	few	TRBJ2-3	TGTGCCAGCTGGCGGGGGGGAACGACGCAGTATTTT	CASWRGGTTQYF
TRBD2	TRBV27	NA	TRBJ2-2	TGTGCCAGCACCGAACTGGGACTAGCTACCGGGGAGCTGTTTTTT	CASTELGLATGELFF
NA	TRBV5-4	NA	TRBJ1-2	TGTGCCAGCAGCTCACAGGGTCAGGCTGGCTACACCTTC	CASSSQGQAGYTF